This T cell receptor (beta chain) was recovered during a study of circulating and synovial CD4+ cells in juvenile arthritis. Points from the study as a whole: CPL and bulk CD4 samples differed at least tenfold in T cell genomes. Circulating pathogenic-like and bulk T cells looked alike by Vbeta family usage. Circulating pathogenic-like lymphocytes shared a substantially higher fraction of CDR3 sequences with synovium than bulk blood.

Remarks on this clone: Its antigen remains unknown.

Clones were sequenced by immunoSEQ multiplex PCR, and TCRdb holds only the in-frame ones, with some missing. This repertoire shows under 35,000 clones, roughly 95% found once; its top ten account for approximately 0.19%. This CDR3 is built from 15 residues. CDR1 and CDR2 (germline): MNHEY, SVGAGI. V lost 0 bases to trimming and J lost 4 bases, with 9 bases between them. The gene calls are TRBV6-5 and TRBJ2-2; TRBD2 might be the D (5 bases). The source material was CD4+ T cells from blood. The clonotype comes from a human donor with juvenile idiopathic arthritis. The DNA of the CDR3 is TGTGCCAGCAGTTACTCTGGACTTATCACCGGGGAGCTGTTTTTT. It is translated as CASSYSGLITGELFF.